These 19 T cell receptor beta chains share one sample of origin, sequenced in a study of T cell responses to AZD1222 COVID-19 vaccine. Libraries were prepared by immunoSEQ multiplex PCR; TCRdb keeps only in-frame clonotypes and omits some of them. Of tens of thousands of clones listed, about 88% are singletons. The starting material was peripheral blood, obtained 28 days after the second dose of the MenACWY control vaccine. These receptors all stem from an adult who received the MenACWY meningococcal vaccine as a control.

This chain connects TRBV2 to TRBJ1-2; TRBD1 is a possible D gene (6 bases). From germline, CDR1 is SNHLY and CDR2 FYNNEI. V lost 4 bases, J lost 5 bases, and 11 bases lay in between. The CDR3 is 13 amino acids. Here the CDR3 DNA reads TGTGCCAGCAGTGTAGGACAGAGATATGGCTACACCTTC. Protein product: CASSVGQRYGYTF.

Here the CDR3 reads CAWGGQPHSNQPQHF. The CDR3 nucleotides read TGTGCCTGGGGCGGACAGCCTCATAGCAATCAGCCCCAGCATTTT. The chain uses TRBV30 and TRBJ1-5; tentatively, D is TRBD1 (6 bases). V was shortened by 5 bases and J by 0 bases, with 14 bases between the two germline ends. This CDR3 contains 15 residues. Germline V gene lookup returns CDR1 GTSNPN and CDR2 SVGIG (reference sequence). The full variable domain, its missing parts supplied by reference TRBV30 and TRBJ1-5, is SQTIHQWPATLVQPVGSPLSLECTVEGTSNPNLYWYRQAAGRGLQLLFYSVGIGQISSEVPQNLSASRPQDRQFILSSKKLLLSDSGFYLCAWGGQPHSNQPQHFGDGTRLSIL.

This chain joins TRBV6-5 and TRBJ2-7; TRBD1 is a possible D gene (5 bases). Germline CDR1 and CDR2: MNHEY and SVGAGI. The CDR3 runs to 11 residues. Trimming removed 7 bases at V and 4 bases at J, with 8 bases between. CDR3 loop: CASTKGYEQYF. As DNA, the CDR3 is TGTGCCAGCACCAAGGGGTACGAGCAGTACTTC.

The chain joins TRBV3-1 (or the pseudogene TRBV3-2) to TRBJ2-7, with 10 nucleotides matching TRBD2. The CDR3 runs 17 residues. V was clipped by 4 bases and J by 2 bases; unmatched bases: 11. The germline V gene has CDR1 LGHDT and CDR2 YNNKEL (reference sequence). In DNA form, the CDR3 reads TGTGCCAGCAGCCTGCGGGGAGCGGGAGGGCCTCCCTACGAGCAGTACTTC. Translated, it gives CASSLRGAGGPPYEQYF.

V gene TRBV7-9 combines with J gene TRBJ1-2; D is unclear. The CDR3 runs 13 residues. The V end was cut by 7 bases, the J end by 8 bases, with 17 bases between. Germline V gene sequence: CDR1 SEHNR, CDR2 FQNEAQ (reference sequence). CDR3 loop: CASTPLGANGYTF. The CDR3 DNA sequence: TGTGCCAGCACCCCCCTTGGAGCAAACGGCTACACCTTC.

The V and J genes are TRBV5-4 and TRBJ2-3; D perhaps matches TRBD2 (5 bases). The CDR3 totals 16 residues. V was pared by 5 bases and J by 2 bases, with 18 bases between. CDR1 and CDR2 (germline): SGHNT, YYREEE (reference sequence). In DNA form, the CDR3 reads TGTGCCAGCAGTCCAGGAACTAGATTAGACACAGATACGCAGTATTTT. It encodes CASSPGTRLDTDTQYF.

This sequence joins TRBV29-1 and TRBJ1-1; possible D gene TRBD1, 5 bases. The CDR3 is made up of 13 amino acids. The germline V gene has CDR1 SQVTM and CDR2 ANQGSEA. V was trimmed by 5 bases and J by 5 bases, leaving 15 bases between them. The CDR3 loop is CSVLRGRRTEAFF. In DNA form, the CDR3 reads TGCAGCGTTCTTCGGGGGAGGAGGACTGAAGCTTTCTTT.

This clone was found once. The DNA for the CDR3 is TGTGCCAGCAGCGTACAGGGGACAGGAAATACTGAAGCTTTCTTT. Amino acid sequence: CASSVQGTGNTEAFF. The V and J genes are TRBV9 and TRBJ1-1; 8 nucleotides agree with TRBD1. CDR3 size: 15 residues. The germline gives CDR1 SGDLS, CDR2 YYNGEE. J was trimmed by 5 bases and V by 1 base; bases with no gene match: 7.

The V and J genes are TRBV29-1 and TRBJ2-3; D is unclear. This CDR3 contains 14 residues. Germline CDR1 is SQVTM and CDR2 is ANQGSEA. The ends were cut back, 6 bases at V and 1 base at J, with 14 bases in the middle. The CDR3 region is CSVNAGPGTDTQYF. For the CDR3, the DNA is TGCAGCGTCAATGCCGGGCCAGGCACAGATACGCAGTATTTT.

The gene calls are TRBV12-3 or TRBV12-4 and TRBJ1-6, with D possibly being TRBD1 (6 bases). V lost 10 bases and J 9 bases, leaving 16 bases between the germline ends. CDR3 length: 13 residues. The CDR3 sequence: CATTRAGVSPLHF. The CDR3 DNA reads TGTGCCACTACTAGGGCAGGGGTTTCACCCCTCCACTTT.

This clone showed up just once. This chain uses TRBV28 with TRBJ1-1; maybe TRBD1 (6 bases). V lost 10 bases, J lost 1 base, and 16 bases lay in between. This CDR3 is built from 14 residues. Germline-derived CDR1 and CDR2 are MDHEN and SYDVKM. CDR3 in DNA: TGTGCCACCCGAACGGGACAACCGAACACTGAAGCTTTCTTT. Protein: CATRTGQPNTEAFF.

The chain couples TRBV15 to TRBJ1-1; tentatively, D is TRBD1 (5 bases). The germline CDR1 and CDR2 sequences are LNHNV and YYDKDF (reference sequence). V lost 1 base, J lost 4 bases, and 13 bases lay in between. The CDR3 has 15 residues. CDR3: CATSRGTTGATEAFF. The CDR3 DNA sequence: TGTGCCACCAGCAGAGGTACAACAGGTGCCACTGAAGCTTTCTTT. Based on the CDR3 plus reference TRBV15 and TRBJ1-1, the full variable domain is DAMVIQNPRYQVTQFGKPVTLSCSQTLNHNVMYWYQQKSSQAPKLLFHYYDKDFNNEADTPDNFQSRRPNTSFCFLDIRSPGLGDTAMYLCATSRGTTGATEAFFGQGTRLTVV.

The chain uses TRBV6-4 and TRBJ2-3; the D gene is possibly TRBD2 (6 bases). Germline lookup yields CDR1 MRHNA and CDR2 SNTAGT. The CDR3 length is 15 residues. V was clipped by 3 bases and J by 2 bases, with 12 bases between them. Here the CDR3 reads CASSETGEPTDTQYF. Here the CDR3 DNA reads TGTGCCAGCAGTGAGACGGGGGAGCCCACAGATACGCAGTATTTT.

This chain connects TRBV19 to TRBJ1-1, with TRBD1 matching 9 bases. Germline loops: CDR1 LNHDA, CDR2 SQIVND (reference sequence). With 7 bases clipped from V and 0 bases from J, the junction kept 6 bases outside the gene matches. The CDR3 runs to 15 residues. CDR3 residues: CASTPGTGLNTEAFF. The DNA of the CDR3 is TGTGCCAGTACCCCTGGGACAGGGCTGAACACTGAAGCTTTCTTT.

The genes are TRBV10-1 and TRBJ1-2; D perhaps matches TRBD1 (6 bases). Germline assignment: CDR1 WNHNN and CDR2 SYGVQD (reference sequence). The ends were cut back, 6 bases at V and 2 bases at J, with 16 bases in the middle. This CDR3 is 15 amino acids long. The CDR3 sequence is CASRLPDRPNYGYTF. CDR3 bases: TGCGCCAGCAGACTACCTGACAGGCCCAACTATGGCTACACCTTC.

This chain connects TRBV7-9 to TRBJ1-1; unclear D gene. There are 13 residues in the CDR3. In germline, CDR1 is SEHNR, CDR2 FQNEAQ (reference sequence). V was cut by 1 base and J by 4 bases, with 7 bases left in between. This chain's CDR3 is CASSLDDGTEAFF. For the CDR3, the DNA is TGTGCCAGCAGCTTAGACGATGGCACTGAAGCTTTCTTT.

The rearrangement links TRBV5-4 to TRBJ1-3; 8 positions match TRBD1. CDR1 and CDR2 from the germline V gene are SGHNT and YYREEE (reference sequence). The CDR3 length is 17 residues. With V trimmed by 4 bases and J by 0 bases, 9 bases remained unmatched. DNA for the CDR3: TGTGCCAGCAGCGGAACAGGGGGTGCTATCTCTGGAAACACCATATATTTT. It is translated as CASSGTGGAISGNTIYF. Variable domain in full (rest from reference TRBV5-4 and TRBJ1-3): ETGVTQSPTHLIKTRGQQVTLRCSSQSGHNTVSWYQQALGQGPQFIFQYYREEENGRGNFPPRFSGLQFPNYSSELNVNALELDDSALYLCASSGTGGAISGNTIYFGEGSWLTVV.

With respect to this clone: One junction end does not reproduce the germline sequence, and a read error may be involved. This rearrangement joins TRBV30 to TRBJ1-2; possible D gene TRBD1, 5 bases. The germline V gene encodes CDR1 GTSNPN and CDR2 SVGIG (reference sequence). This CDR3 spans 13 amino acids. The chain's CDR3 is CAWSGSGGRAQSF. The DNA for the CDR3 is TGTGCCTGGAGTGGGTCCGGGGGAAGGGCCCAGAGCTTC.

Here the CDR3 DNA reads TGCGCCAGCAGCCCCTGGGGGGGAATGGGCACCGGGGAGCTGTTTTTT. This translates into CASSPWGGMGTGELFF. This chain uses TRBV5-1 with TRBJ2-2; 7 nucleotides align to TRBD2. The CDR3 consists of 16 residues. Trimming at V came to 4 bases and at J to 4 bases, leaving 10 bases not matched to a gene. CDR1 is SGHRS and CDR2 is YFSETQ in the germline V gene.